These 31 T cell receptor beta chains came from one sample sequenced in a study of cytomegalovirus exposure and HLA in healthy donors. A multiplex PCR was run with 60 Vbeta primers and 13 Jbeta primers. Repertoires were generated with immunoSEQ multiplex PCR, while TCRdb's copy carries only in-frame clones and drops some. The table shows under 200,000 clones, with roughly 84% occurring only once. The material sequenced was PBMCs. These receptors were taken from a boy under 18 in good health and CMV-seronegative.

The chain uses TRBV9 and TRBJ1-6, with D possibly being TRBD1 (5 bases). Trimming left V 1 base short and J 7 bases short, with 12 bases between. Germline lookup yields CDR1 SGDLS and CDR2 YYNGEE. The length of the CDR3 is 15 residues. CDR3 DNA: TGTGCCAGCAGCGTACAATGGGGCCCAAATTCACCCCTCCACTTT. This sequence encodes CASSVQWGPNSPLHF. Looking up the rest from reference TRBV9 and TRBJ1-6 gives the full variable domain: DSGVTQTPKHLITATGQRVTLRCSPRSGDLSVYWYQQSLDQGLQFLIQYYNGEERAKGNILERFSAQQFPDLHSELNLSSLELGDSALYFCASSVQWGPNSPLHFGNGTRLTVT.

The chain links TRBV7-3 to TRBJ1-1; TRBD1 matches at 7 bases. J lost 1 base, V lost 4 bases, and 9 bases had no gene match. CDR3 length: 16 residues. Germline CDR1 reads SGHTA; CDR2 reads FQGTGA. The CDR3 DNA is TGTGCCAGCAGCTCCCCCCGACAGGGACCGAACACTGAAGCTTTCTTT. It codes for CASSSPRQGPNTEAFF.

V usage is TRBV5-1 and J usage is TRBJ1-3; 8 positions agree with TRBD1. This CDR3 is 16 amino acids long. Trimming cost V 4 bases and J 4 bases; bases outside gene matches: 10. The V gene's germline CDR1 is SGHRS and CDR2 YFSETQ. The CDR3 DNA reads as TGCGCCAGCAGCCCTACGGCACAGGGGGAAGGAAACACCATATATTTT. This encodes CASSPTAQGEGNTIYF.

The CDR3 DNA is TGTGCCAGCAGCTTAGCGGCTTCAGGGGTCGGCAATCAGCCCCAGCATTTT. This encodes CASSLAASGVGNQPQHF. This chain uses TRBV7-9 with TRBJ1-5, with D maybe TRBD1 (6 bases). Germline V gene data show CDR1 as SEHNR and CDR2 as FQNEAQ (reference sequence). Trimming stripped 0 bases from V and 2 bases from J, with 14 bases between. The CDR3 covers 17 residues.

J is TRBJ1-5 and V is TRBV28; D possibly corresponds to TRBD1 (6 bases). V lost 7 bases, J lost 0 bases, and 16 bases lay in between. CDR1 and CDR2 (germline): MDHEN, SYDVKM. The CDR3 spans 16 residues. CDR3 DNA: TGTGCCAGCACCCCCAGGGACACCTATAGCAATCAGCCCCAGCATTTT. Amino acids: CASTPRDTYSNQPQHF. Filled out from reference TRBV28 and TRBJ1-5, the complete variable domain reads DVKVTQSSRYLVKRTGEKVFLECVQDMDHENMFWYRQDPGLGLRLIYFSYDVKMKEKGDIPEGYSVSREKKERFSLILESASTNQTSMYLCASTPRDTYSNQPQHFGDGTRLSIL.

The chain recombines TRBV5-6 with TRBJ1-1; no reliable D call. The CDR3 length is 13 residues. Germline-derived CDR1 and CDR2 are SGHDT and YYEEEE. V was cut by 1 base and J by 3 bases, with 7 bases left in between. This chain's CDR3 is CASSLIGYTEAFF. CDR3 nucleotides: TGTGCCAGCAGCTTGATCGGTTACACTGAAGCTTTCTTT.

The rearrangement uses TRBV28 and TRBJ1-1, with 7 positions matching TRBD1. Looked up from germline, CDR1 is MDHEN and CDR2 is SYDVKM. After removal of 9 bases from V and 3 bases from J, the junction contained 10 bases not matched to a gene. The CDR3 has 14 amino acids. The DNA for the CDR3 is TGTGCCAGTTCCGCCCCGGGACAGCACACTGAAGCTTTCTTT. Translating it yields CASSAPGQHTEAFF.

This chain joins TRBV27 and TRBJ1-6; maybe TRBD1 (6 bases). Germline V gives CDR1 MNHEY, CDR2 SMNVEV (reference sequence). Trimming shortened V by 2 bases and J by 5 bases, and 10 bases separated the two germline ends. The CDR3 runs to 15 residues. The CDR3 loop reads CASSLAGDNNSPLHF. CDR3 in DNA: TGTGCCAGCAGTTTAGCAGGGGATAATAATTCACCCCTCCACTTT.

This clone was detected once. V is TRBV10-3 and J is TRBJ2-1; 10 bases fit TRBD2. This CDR3 region has 18 residues. Unmatched junction bases numbered 13, after V lost 3 bases and J lost 5 bases. Germline V CDR1 and CDR2: ENHRY, SYGVKD. In DNA, the CDR3 is TGTGCCATCAGTGACTCCAGCGGGAGGGCCCTCAACGACAATGAGCAGTTCTTC. Translating it yields CAISDSSGRALNDNEQFF.

The V and J genes are TRBV27 and TRBJ1-2, with D tentatively TRBD1 (6 bases). This CDR3 is 12 amino acids long. The V end was cut by 5 bases, the J end by 8 bases, with 12 bases between. The germline CDR1 and CDR2 sequences are MNHEY and SMNVEV (reference sequence). CDR3 amino acids: CASSGSGEGYTF. CDR3 bases: TGTGCCAGCAGTGGGTCAGGGGAAGGCTACACCTTC.

This chain connects TRBV28 to TRBJ2-7, with D perhaps matching TRBD1 (6 bases). There are 16 residues in the CDR3. The ends were cut back, 5 bases at V and 4 bases at J, with 21 bases in the middle. Germline V gives CDR1 MDHEN, CDR2 SYDVKM. The CDR3 loop is CASSPYRTAILYEQYF. CDR3 DNA sequence: TGTGCCAGCAGTCCGTATAGGACAGCGATACTATACGAGCAGTACTTC.

V gene TRBV28 combines with J gene TRBJ2-1, with no clear D. Trimming took off 4 bases at V and 13 bases at J, with 17 bases between the two ends. This CDR3 contains 13 residues. Per germline, CDR1 MDHEN and CDR2 SYDVKM. The CDR3 nucleotides read TGTGCCAGCAGTTCCAAACTTCCACGGTCCCAGTTCTTC. Protein sequence: CASSSKLPRSQFF. The entire variable domain, with the rest obtained from reference TRBV28 and TRBJ2-1, is as follows: DVKVTQSSRYLVKRTGEKVFLECVQDMDHENMFWYRQDPGLGLRLIYFSYDVKMKEKGDIPEGYSVSREKKERFSLILESASTNQTSMYLCASSSKLPRSQFFGPGTRLTVL.

The rearrangement links TRBV21-1 to TRBJ1-5; the table gives TRBD1 as D, unverified against the DNA. TRBV21-1 is termed a pseudogene. The CDR3 is 12 amino acids. The CDR3 reads CASSPRKETGVF. In nucleotides, the CDR3 is TGTGCCAGCAGCCCACGAAAAGAGACAGGGGTGTTT.

This clone has only a few counts. The rearrangement links TRBV5-1 to TRBJ2-2; a weak D match, TRBD2 (5 bases). Germline V gene sequence: CDR1 SGHRS, CDR2 YFSETQ. V lost 6 bases and J 0 bases, leaving 9 bases between the germline ends. The CDR3 spans 14 residues. CDR3 region: CASKAAPNTGELFF. The DNA for the CDR3 is TGCGCCAGCAAAGCGGCGCCGAACACCGGGGAGCTGTTTTTT. The entire variable domain, with the rest obtained from reference TRBV5-1 and TRBJ2-2, is as follows: KAGVTQTPRYLIKTRGQQVTLSCSPISGHRSVSWYQQTPGQGLQFLFEYFSETQRNKGNFPGRFSGRQFSNSRSEMNVSTLELGDSALYLCASKAAPNTGELFFGEGSRLTVL.

This chain connects TRBV6-1 to TRBJ1-6, with 8 bases aligning to TRBD1. This CDR3 has 16 amino acids. The V and J ends lost 2 bases and 19 bases, in that order; junction bases with no gene match: 19. The germline CDR1 and CDR2 sequences are MNHNS and SASEGT. The CDR3 is CASSEFSWDRSSPRHF. DNA of the CDR3: TGTGCCAGCAGTGAATTTTCGTGGGACAGGTCAAGCCCCCGGCACTTT.

This clone has a single count. The V call is TRBV15, the J call TRBJ2-1; D is unresolved. The germline V gene has CDR1 LNHNV and CDR2 YYDKDF (reference sequence). The V and J ends lost 3 bases and 6 bases respectively, with 9 bases between them. The CDR3 consists of 13 residues. DNA for the CDR3: TGTGCCACCAGCAGTCACCAGCGCAATGAGCAGTTCTTC. It yields the protein CATSSHQRNEQFF.

The CDR3 is CSVEVPSGSAFF. In DNA, the CDR3 is TGCAGCGTTGAAGTTCCTTCGGGGTCAGCTTTCTTT. The V gene is TRBV29-1, the J gene TRBJ1-1; the D is unclear. Trimming took off 1 base at V and 10 bases at J, with 13 bases between the two ends. From germline, CDR1 is SQVTM and CDR2 ANQGSEA. The CDR3 is 12 residues long.

V is TRBV29-1 and J is TRBJ1-2, with a tentative D call TRBD1 (5 bases). Looked up from germline, CDR1 is SQVTM and CDR2 is ANQGSEA. Trimming pared 3 bases from V and 2 bases from J, leaving 13 bases between. The CDR3 consists of 14 residues. CDR3 nucleotide sequence: TGCAGCGTTGAGGGTAGGGGATCCAACTATGGCTACACCTTC. It translates to CSVEGRGSNYGYTF.

This rearrangement joins TRBV27 to TRBJ2-2; perhaps TRBD2 as D (5 bases). Germline V gene sequence: CDR1 MNHEY, CDR2 SMNVEV (reference sequence). V lost 4 bases and J lost 9, with 9 bases in between. There are 12 residues in the CDR3. The CDR3 protein is CASSSAGRELFF. The DNA for the CDR3 is TGTGCCAGCAGTTCGGCGGGTCGGGAGCTGTTTTTT.

The CDR3 spells CASSQDRKGQGSPWEEKLFF. In DNA, the CDR3 is TGCGCCAGCAGCCAAGATCGAAAGGGACAGGGTTCGCCTTGGGAAGAAAAACTGTTTTTT. The gene calls are TRBV4-3 and TRBJ1-4; 9 positions match TRBD1. V was clipped by 0 bases and J by 8 bases; unmatched bases: 19. The CDR3 sequence is 20 residues long. In germline, CDR1 is LGHNA, CDR2 YSLEER.

The rearrangement uses TRBV5-6 and TRBJ1-2, with D perhaps TRBD1 (5 bases). CDR3 length: 15 residues. The germline V gene has CDR1 SGHDT and CDR2 YYEEEE. Trimming cost V 0 bases and J 6 bases, with 15 bases left between them. CDR3 coding DNA: TGTGCCAGCAGCTTGGTTGGGGCAGGCGGCCATGGCTACACCTTC. Translated: CASSLVGAGGHGYTF.

The chain employs TRBV10-1 and TRBJ1-2, with TRBD1 matching over 9 bases. The germline CDR1 and CDR2 sequences are WNHNN and SYGVQD (reference sequence). Trimming cost V 7 bases and J 6 bases; bases outside gene matches: 3. The CDR3 contains 12 residues. The CDR3 is CASKYRGHGYTF. The CDR3 coding sequence is TGCGCCAGCAAGTACAGGGGGCATGGCTACACCTTC.

The V gene is TRBV28, the J gene TRBJ1-1, with D unclear. The CDR3 totals 11 residues. V lost 7 bases and J 3 bases, leaving 6 bases between the germline ends. Looked up from germline, CDR1 is MDHEN and CDR2 is SYDVKM. In DNA form, the CDR3 reads TGTGCCAGCACTCTTTACACTGAAGCTTTCTTT. Amino acids: CASTLYTEAFF.

J is TRBJ1-2 and V is TRBV7-2; TRBD1 is a possible D gene (5 bases). Germline CDR1 and CDR2: SGHTA and FQGNSA. V was clipped by 5 bases and J by 4 bases, with 8 bases between them. CDR3 length equals 12 residues. The DNA for the CDR3 is TGTGCCAGCAGCCGAGACAGCTATGGCTACACCTTC. Translating gives CASSRDSYGYTF.

The J gene is TRBJ2-2, the V gene TRBV7-6; 8 nucleotides align to TRBD2. V was pared by 5 bases and J by 5 bases, with 13 bases of the junction left unmatched. Germline-derived CDR1 and CDR2 are SGHVS and FNYEAQ. CDR3 length: 17 amino acids. CDR3 residues: CASSHLGGATTTGELFF. Written as DNA, the CDR3 is TGTGCCAGCAGCCACCTCGGGGGGGCAACAACAACCGGGGAGCTGTTTTTT.

The chain has TRBV2 and TRBJ1-5; TRBD1 matches 8 bases. Germline V CDR1 and CDR2: SNHLY, FYNNEI. The V segment lost 6 bases and the J segment 5 bases; nucleotides outside the gene matches: 6. CDR3 length: 14 residues. The CDR3 DNA is TGTGCCAGCAGGGCTGGACAGGGTCATCAGCCCCAGCATTTT. It codes for CASRAGQGHQPQHF.

This clone has more than one count but fewer than ten. The rearrangement joins TRBV28 to TRBJ2-7, with TRBD2 as a possible D gene (5 bases). Germline assignment: CDR1 MDHEN and CDR2 SYDVKM. The CDR3 covers 16 residues. Trimming took 6 bases from V and 0 from J, leaving 18 bases between them. CDR3 loop: CASRLSLRVNSYEQYF. The DNA of the CDR3 is TGTGCCAGCAGGCTATCGTTGAGGGTCAACTCCTACGAGCAGTACTTC. The complete variable domain, with remaining parts taken from reference TRBV28 and TRBJ2-7, reads DVKVTQSSRYLVKRTGEKVFLECVQDMDHENMFWYRQDPGLGLRLIYFSYDVKMKEKGDIPEGYSVSREKKERFSLILESASTNQTSMYLCASRLSLRVNSYEQYFGPGTRLTVT.

This chain joins TRBV5-1 and TRBJ1-4, with 8 bases aligning to TRBD1. The V segment lost 2 bases and the J segment 7 bases; nucleotides outside the gene matches: 10. This CDR3 contains 16 residues. Germline V gene sequence: CDR1 SGHRS, CDR2 YFSETQ. Written as DNA, the CDR3 is TGCGCCAGCAGCTTTTGGCAGGGGGCTGGTACTGAAAAACTGTTTTTT. Translated: CASSFWQGAGTEKLFF. The whole variable domain, remainder taken from reference TRBV5-1 and TRBJ1-4, is KAGVTQTPRYLIKTRGQQVTLSCSPISGHRSVSWYQQTPGQGLQFLFEYFSETQRNKGNFPGRFSGRQFSNSRSEMNVSTLELGDSALYLCASSFWQGAGTEKLFFGSGTQLSVL.

This chain uses TRBV6-1 with TRBJ2-7, with D tentatively TRBD2 (5 bases). Germline V gives CDR1 MNHNS, CDR2 SASEGT. Trimming took off 3 bases at V and 2 bases at J, with 11 bases between the two ends. This CDR3 is built from 14 residues. In DNA, the CDR3 is TGTGCCAGCAGTGAGGAGGTCATCACCTACGAGCAGTACTTC. Encoded protein: CASSEEVITYEQYF.

The count of this clone is one. The chain joins TRBV28 to TRBJ1-3, with TRBD1 identical over 8 bases. This CDR3 is built from 24 residues. V trimming: 6 bases; J trimming: 0 bases; junction bases outside the gene matches: 31. From germline, CDR1 is MDHEN and CDR2 SYDVKM. For the CDR3, the DNA is TGTGCCAGCAGGCCCCATGCTTTGCTTAAGCCGGGACAGGAGCCCCAACTCTCTGGAAACACCATATATTTT. Residues: CASRPHALLKPGQEPQLSGNTIYF. Full variable domain (remainder filled in from reference TRBV28 and TRBJ1-3): DVKVTQSSRYLVKRTGEKVFLECVQDMDHENMFWYRQDPGLGLRLIYFSYDVKMKEKGDIPEGYSVSREKKERFSLILESASTNQTSMYLCASRPHALLKPGQEPQLSGNTIYFGEGSWLTVV.

The chain combines TRBV30 with TRBJ1-1, with 10 bases identical to TRBD1. From germline, CDR1 is GTSNPN and CDR2 SVGIG (reference sequence). Trimming took 7 bases from V and 5 from J; bases not matched to a gene: 4. The CDR3 has 12 amino acids. The CDR3 DNA reads as TGTGCCTCCGACAGGGGGCGGACTGAAGCTTTCTTT. Amino acid sequence: CASDRGRTEAFF.